A single TCR beta chain is shown here with its context. Its matching antigen is unknown. These data are taken from a study of CD8 T cells in acute hepatitis C reinfection. Time point here: naive CD8 control sorted from an acute-time-point sample. The study's findings and limits: NS3-1073 specific repertoires were highly diverse across all groups. Only TCRbeta was bulk sequenced, so alphabeta pairing of public clonotypes remains unknown.

TCRdb keeps only in-frame clones here, not all; method: immunoSEQ multiplex PCR. In the table there are around 34,000 clones, just under 90% of which are singletons. The CDR3 loop spans 14 amino acids. Germline V lookup: CDR1 SEHNR, CDR2 FQNEAQ (reference sequence). V lost 5 bases and J lost 2; bases outside the gene matches: 5. V usage is TRBV7-9 and J usage is TRBJ1-2, with 7 bases fitting TRBD1. This sequence was found in a man aged 25-45 years with chronic hepatitis C. Sequenced sample: naive CD8+ T cells from PBMCs. DNA for the CDR3: TGTGCCAGCAGCCCTAAGACAGGGAACTATGGCTACACCTTC. Encoded protein: CASSPKTGNYGYTF.